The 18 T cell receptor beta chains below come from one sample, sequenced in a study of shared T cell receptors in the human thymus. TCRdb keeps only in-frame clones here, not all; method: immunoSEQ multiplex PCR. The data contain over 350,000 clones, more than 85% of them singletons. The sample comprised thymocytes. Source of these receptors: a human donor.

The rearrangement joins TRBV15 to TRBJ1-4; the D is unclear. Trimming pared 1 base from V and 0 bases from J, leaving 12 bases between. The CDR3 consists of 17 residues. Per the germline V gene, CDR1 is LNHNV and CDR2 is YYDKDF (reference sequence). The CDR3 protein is CATSRAPPAPTNEKLFF. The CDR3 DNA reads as TGTGCCACCAGCAGAGCCCCCCCAGCCCCAACTAATGAAAAACTGTTTTTT.

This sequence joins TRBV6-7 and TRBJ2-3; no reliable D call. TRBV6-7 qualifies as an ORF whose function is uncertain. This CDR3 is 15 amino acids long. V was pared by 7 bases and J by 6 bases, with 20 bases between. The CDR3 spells CASTYLVGRRDTQYF. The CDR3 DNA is TGTGCCAGCACCTACCTAGTAGGTAGAAGGGATACGCAGTATTTT.

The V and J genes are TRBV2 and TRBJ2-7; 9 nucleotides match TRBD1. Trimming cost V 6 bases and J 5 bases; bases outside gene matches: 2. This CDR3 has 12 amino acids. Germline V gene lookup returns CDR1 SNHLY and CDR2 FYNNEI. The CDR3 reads CASRQGADEQYF. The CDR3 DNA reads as TGTGCCAGCAGACAGGGGGCCGACGAGCAGTACTTC.

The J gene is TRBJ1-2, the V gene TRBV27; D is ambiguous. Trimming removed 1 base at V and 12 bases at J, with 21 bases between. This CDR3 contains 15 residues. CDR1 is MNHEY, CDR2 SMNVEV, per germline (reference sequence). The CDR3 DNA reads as TGTGCCAGCAGTTTATTTAGGACCATAGTTAGTAGGAACACCTTC. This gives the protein CASSLFRTIVSRNTF.

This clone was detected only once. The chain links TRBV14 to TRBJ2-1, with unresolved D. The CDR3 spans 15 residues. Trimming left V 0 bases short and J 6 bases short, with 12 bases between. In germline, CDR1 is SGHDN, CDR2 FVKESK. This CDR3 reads CASSQDPPRTNEQFF. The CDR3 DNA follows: TGTGCCAGCAGCCAAGATCCCCCCAGGACCAATGAGCAGTTCTTC.

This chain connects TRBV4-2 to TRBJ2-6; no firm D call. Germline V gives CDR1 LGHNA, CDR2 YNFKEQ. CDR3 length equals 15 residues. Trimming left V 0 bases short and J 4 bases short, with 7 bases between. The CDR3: CASSQEEYGANVLTF. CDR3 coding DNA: TGTGCCAGCAGCCAAGAGGAGTACGGGGCCAACGTCCTGACTTTC.

The DNA of the CDR3 is TGCGCCAGCAGCCCAAACGGAGGGGGAAGGGAGACCCAGTACTTC. This codes for CASSPNGGGRETQYF. The V call is TRBV4-3, the J call TRBJ2-5; D may be TRBD1 or TRBD2 (6 bases each). The ends were cut back, 4 bases at V and 5 bases at J, with 17 bases in the middle. Germline V lookup: CDR1 LGHNA, CDR2 YSLEER. The CDR3 has 15 residues.

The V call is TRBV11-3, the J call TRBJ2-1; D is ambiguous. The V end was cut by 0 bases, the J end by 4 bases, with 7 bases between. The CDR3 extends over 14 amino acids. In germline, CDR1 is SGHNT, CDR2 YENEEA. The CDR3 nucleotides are TGTGCCAGCAGCTTAGATACCCAGTACAATGAGCAGTTCTTC. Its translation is CASSLDTQYNEQFF.

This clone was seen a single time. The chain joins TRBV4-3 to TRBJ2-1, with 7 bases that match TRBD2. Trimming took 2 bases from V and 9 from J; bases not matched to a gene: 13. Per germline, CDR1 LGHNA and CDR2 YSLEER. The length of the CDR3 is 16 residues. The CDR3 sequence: CASSQHWTSGTTEQFF. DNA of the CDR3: TGCGCCAGCAGCCAACACTGGACTAGTGGGACGACTGAGCAGTTCTTC.

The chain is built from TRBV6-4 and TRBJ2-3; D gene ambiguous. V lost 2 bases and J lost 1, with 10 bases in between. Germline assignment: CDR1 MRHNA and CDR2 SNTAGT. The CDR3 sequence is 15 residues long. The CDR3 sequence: CASSDPSDGTDTQYF. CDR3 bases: TGTGCCAGCAGTGACCCCAGCGATGGCACAGATACGCAGTATTTT.

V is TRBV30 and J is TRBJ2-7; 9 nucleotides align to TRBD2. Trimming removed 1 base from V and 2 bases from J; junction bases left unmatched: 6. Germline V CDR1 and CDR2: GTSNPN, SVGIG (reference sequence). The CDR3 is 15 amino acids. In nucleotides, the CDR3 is TGTGCCTGGAGTGCGGGACTAGCCTTACCCTACGAGCAGTACTTC. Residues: CAWSAGLALPYEQYF. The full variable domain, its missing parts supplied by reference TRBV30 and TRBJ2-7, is SQTIHQWPATLVQPVGSPLSLECTVEGTSNPNLYWYRQAAGRGLQLLFYSVGIGQISSEVPQNLSASRPQDRQFILSSKKLLLSDSGFYLCAWSAGLALPYEQYFGPGTRLTVT.

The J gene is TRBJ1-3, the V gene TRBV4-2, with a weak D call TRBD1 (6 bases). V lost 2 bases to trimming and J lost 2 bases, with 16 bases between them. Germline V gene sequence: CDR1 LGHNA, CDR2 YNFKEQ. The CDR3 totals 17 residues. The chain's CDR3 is CASSQFLRQGTGNTIYF. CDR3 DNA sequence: TGTGCCAGCAGCCAATTCCTTCGTCAGGGGACTGGAAACACCATATATTTT.

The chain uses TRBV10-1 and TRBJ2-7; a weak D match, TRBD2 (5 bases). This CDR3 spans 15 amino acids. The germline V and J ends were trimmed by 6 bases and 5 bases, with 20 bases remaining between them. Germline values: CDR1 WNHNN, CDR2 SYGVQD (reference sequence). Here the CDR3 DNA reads TGCGCCAGCAGCCCACGGACTGGTCTAGGGAACGAGCAGTACTTC. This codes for CASSPRTGLGNEQYF.

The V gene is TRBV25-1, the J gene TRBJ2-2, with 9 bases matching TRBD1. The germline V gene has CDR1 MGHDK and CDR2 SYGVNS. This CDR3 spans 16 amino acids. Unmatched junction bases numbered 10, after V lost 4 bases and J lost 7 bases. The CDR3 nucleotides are TGTGCCAGCAGTGTTCCGGGACAGGGAAAGTACGGGGAGCTGTTTTTT. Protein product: CASSVPGQGKYGELFF.

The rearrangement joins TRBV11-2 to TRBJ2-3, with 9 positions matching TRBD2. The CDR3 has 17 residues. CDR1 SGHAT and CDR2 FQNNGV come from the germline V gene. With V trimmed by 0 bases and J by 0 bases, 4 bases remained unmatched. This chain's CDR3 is CASSLERLAASTDTQYF. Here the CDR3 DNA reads TGTGCCAGCAGCTTAGAACGACTAGCGGCAAGCACAGATACGCAGTATTTT. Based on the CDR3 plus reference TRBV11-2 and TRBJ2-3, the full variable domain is EAGVAQSPRYKIIEKRQSVAFWCNPISGHATLYWYQQILGQGPKLLIQFQNNGVVDDSQLPKDRFSAERLKGVDSTLKIQPAKLEDSAVYLCASSLERLAASTDTQYFGPGTRLTVL.

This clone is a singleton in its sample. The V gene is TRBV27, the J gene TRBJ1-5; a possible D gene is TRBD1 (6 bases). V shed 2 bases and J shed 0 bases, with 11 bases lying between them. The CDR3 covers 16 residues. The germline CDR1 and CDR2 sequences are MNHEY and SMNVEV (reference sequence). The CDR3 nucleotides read TGTGCCAGCAGTTTACGGGGGGCCTATAGCAATCAGCCCCAGCATTTT. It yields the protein CASSLRGAYSNQPQHF.

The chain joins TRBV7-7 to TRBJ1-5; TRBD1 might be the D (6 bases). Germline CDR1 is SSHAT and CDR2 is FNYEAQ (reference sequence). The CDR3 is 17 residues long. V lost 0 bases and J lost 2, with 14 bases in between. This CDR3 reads CASSLAGHTTRNQPQHF. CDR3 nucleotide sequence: TGTGCCAGCAGCTTAGCGGGACACACTACTCGCAATCAGCCCCAGCATTTT.

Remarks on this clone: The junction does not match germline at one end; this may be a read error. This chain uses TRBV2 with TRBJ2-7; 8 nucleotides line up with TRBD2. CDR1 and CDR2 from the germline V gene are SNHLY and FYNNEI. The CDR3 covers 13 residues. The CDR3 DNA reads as TGTGCCAGCAGAGAAGGAGCGGGAGTCGAGCAGTACTTC. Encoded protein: CASREGAGVEQYF.